Presented here are 8 T cell receptor beta chains from one specimen sequenced in a study of breast tumors, draining lymph nodes, adjacent tissues. Axillary draining lymph nodes of breast cancer patients supplied the node samples. Each CDR3 protein is one row after TCRdb ran MiXCR on the multiplex PCR reads. The sample has some 130,000 distinct CDR3 sequences, 20% to 25% seen once; the top ten hold 2% to 2.5%. The sequencing sample was made of axillary lymph node tissue. The origin of the receptors is a female donor with breast cancer. Some clones in this sample may be carry-over from other donors' samples.

The sample holds many counts of this clonotype. The gene calls are TRBV6-5 and TRBJ2-5; D not certain. With 4 bases removed from V and 4 bases from J, the gap between germline ends came to 16 bases. The CDR3 spans 15 residues. Germline lookup yields CDR1 MNHEY and CDR2 SVGAGI. The CDR3 reads CASSSNEWVIETQYF. The CDR3 DNA follows: TGTGCCAGCAGTTCCAATGAATGGGTCATAGAGACCCAGTACTTC.

This clonotype was seen at least ten times. CDR3 region: CASSWGTGYEQYF. In DNA, the CDR3 is TGCGCCAGCAGCTGGGGGACAGGCTACGAGCAGTACTTC. The J gene is TRBJ2-7, the V gene TRBV5-1; TRBD1 agrees at 8 bases. CDR3 length: 13 amino acids. V gave up 3 bases and J gave up 3 bases; unmatched junction bases: 2. Per germline, CDR1 SGHRS and CDR2 YFSETQ.

This clonotype was picked up a small number of times. This chain uses TRBV7-9 with TRBJ1-1; a possible D gene is TRBD1 (5 bases). CDR1 SEHNR and CDR2 FQNEAQ come from the germline V gene (reference sequence). Trimming removed 5 bases from V and 7 bases from J, with 8 bases in between. The CDR3 consists of 11 residues. CDR3 nucleotides: TGTGCCAGCAGCAGGGGTAATGAAGCTTTCTTT. It translates to CASSRGNEAFF.

In its sample, this clonotype was seen many times. J is TRBJ2-7 and V is TRBV20-1; the match to TRBD2 covers 16 bases. Unmatched junction bases numbered 11, after V lost 3 bases and J lost 0 bases. CDR3 size: 19 residues. Looked up from germline, CDR1 is DFQATT and CDR2 is SNEGSKA (reference sequence). CDR3 in DNA: TGCAGTGCTAGTTCTGCGGGACTAGCGGGAGGGCCTTTCTCCTACGAGCAGTACTTC. Translating it yields CSASSAGLAGGPFSYEQYF.

This clonotype was found many times. DNA for the CDR3: TGCAGTGCTAGAGTGGGTCCGCGGGAGACGCCCGGGGAGCTGTTTTTT. Protein sequence: CSARVGPRETPGELFF. The chain employs TRBV20-1 and TRBJ2-2; 7 bases are a match to TRBD2. The length of the CDR3 is 16 residues. CDR1 is DFQATT, CDR2 SNEGSKA, per germline (reference sequence). Unmatched junction bases numbered 11, after V lost 1 base and J lost 6 bases.

On this clonotype itself: Given a much more abundant clone one base away, this may be a read error. The V gene is TRBV6-5, the J gene TRBJ2-3; 10 bases fit TRBD2. The CDR3 totals 16 residues. Germline-derived CDR1 and CDR2 are MNHEY and SVGAGI. V was clipped by 1 base and J by 8 bases; unmatched bases: 9. CDR3 in DNA: TGTGCCAGCAGTTACTGGACTAGCGGAGGGGCAGGTACGCAGTATTTT. It codes for CASSYWTSGGAGTQYF.

Remarks on this clonotype: A single base separates this from a much larger clone, so it may be a read error. V and J are TRBV27 and TRBJ2-7; D gene ambiguous. Germline CDR1 is MNHEY and CDR2 is SMNVEV (reference sequence). The CDR3 is 14 amino acids. Trimming left V 5 bases short and J 3 bases short, with 14 bases between. CDR3 sequence: CASSTYDESYEQYF. The CDR3 DNA is TGTGCCAGCAGTACATATGATGAAAGCTACGAGCAGTACTTC.

V usage is TRBV6-5 and J usage is TRBJ2-5; 11 nucleotides agree with TRBD2. The V gene end was trimmed by 1 base and the J gene end by 5 bases; junction bases not matched to a gene: 0. CDR1 is MNHEY and CDR2 is SVGAGI in the germline V gene. The CDR3 covers 14 residues. CDR3 residues: CASSYLAGGETQYF. The CDR3 DNA reads TGTGCCAGCAGTTACTTAGCGGGAGGGGAGACCCAGTACTTC.